This T cell receptor (beta chain) came from a study of response to subunit inactivated influenza vaccine. With respect to this clonotype: Its target is not known.

Whole-study findings and limits: Few new T cells, the authors suggested, are recruited by each seasonal influenza vaccination.

TCRdb redid the calling of the RT-PCR reads with MiXCR, one entry per CDR3 protein. The data contain more than 600,000 distinct CDR3 sequences, about a fifth of them singletons. Germline V lookup: CDR1 LNHDA, CDR2 SQIVND (reference sequence). CDR3 length equals 15 residues. Trimming cost V 0 bases and J 6 bases, with 12 bases left between them. The chain uses TRBV19 and TRBJ1-5; perhaps TRBD1 as D (5 bases). The sequence derives from a man aged 45-60 years who received an inactivated influenza vaccine. Source: PBMCs from blood, taken 4 to 6 days after vaccination. The CDR3 DNA sequence: TGTGCCAGTAGTATAGATGTGAGGGGCGGTCAGCCCCAGCATTTT. Translating gives CASSIDVRGGQPQHF.